The 32 T cell receptor beta chains presented below share a single source sample, sequenced in a study of T cell repertoires in cytomegalovirus infection. These receptors are not linked to any known antigen. Each CDR3 protein is one row after TCRdb ran MiXCR on the reads. The sample has 380,000 or so distinct CDR3 sequences; 34% are singletons. The sample was cultured PBMCs, taken from culture after CMV antigen stimulation. Every receptor here comes from a human donor in good health (CMV status not recorded). Some clones in this sample may be carry-over from other donors' samples.

The chain carries TRBV28 and TRBJ2-1; possible D gene TRBD1, 6 bases. Germline lookup yields CDR1 MDHEN and CDR2 SYDVKM. The CDR3 covers 18 residues. The V end lost 6 bases, the J end lost 5 bases, and 26 bases lay between the germline ends. CDR3: CASSHKNYRRGENNEQFF. The CDR3 DNA reads as TGTGCCAGCAGCCATAAAAATTATCGCAGGGGAGAGAACAATGAGCAGTTCTTC.

The V gene is TRBV9, the J gene TRBJ2-2; D not resolved. In germline, CDR1 is SGDLS, CDR2 YYNGEE. The V end was cut by 1 base, the J end by 5 bases, with 6 bases between. The length of the CDR3 is 13 residues. CDR3 sequence: CASSVSNTGELFF. In DNA form, the CDR3 reads TGTGCCAGCAGCGTATCCAATACCGGGGAGCTGTTTTTT.

This clonotype occurred a few times. The chain couples TRBV28 to TRBJ2-5, with D possibly matching TRBD2 (5 bases). The CDR3 contains 15 residues. Germline assignment: CDR1 MDHEN and CDR2 SYDVKM. V was shortened by 6 bases and J by 2 bases, with 16 bases between the two germline ends. The CDR3: CASRSRVGRQETQYF. CDR3 in DNA: TGTGCCAGCAGATCGAGGGTTGGGCGGCAAGAGACCCAGTACTTC.

This clonotype was seen more than once but under ten times. The CDR3 reads CASSSPRQGDNQPQHF. DNA for the CDR3: TGTGCCAGCAGTTCACCAAGACAGGGGGACAATCAGCCCCAGCATTTT. J is TRBJ1-5 and V is TRBV28, with 9 bases lining up with TRBD1. This CDR3 has 16 amino acids. J lost 3 bases, V lost 4 bases, and 7 bases had no gene match. CDR1 and CDR2 (germline): MDHEN, SYDVKM.

This chain joins TRBV6-2 or TRBV6-3 and TRBJ2-3; D might be TRBD1 (5 bases). The CDR3 length is 13 residues. CDR1 and CDR2 from the germline V gene are MNHEY and SVGEGT. Trimming left V 8 bases short and J 6 bases short, with 15 bases between. The CDR3 DNA sequence: TGTGCCAGCGCCTATCCAGGGAAGGATACGCAGTATTTT. It is translated as CASAYPGKDTQYF.

The genes are TRBV4-3 and TRBJ2-3; maybe TRBD1 (7 bases). CDR1 and CDR2 from the germline V gene are LGHNA and YSLEER. V was shortened by 4 bases and J by 0 bases, with 14 bases between the two germline ends. There are 16 residues in the CDR3. CDR3 nucleotides: TGCGCCAGCAGCCTCTCAGGGGGAGGAAGCACAGATACGCAGTATTTT. Residues: CASSLSGGGSTDTQYF.

V and J are TRBV11-2 and TRBJ2-7; D not certain. Trimming stripped 2 bases from V and 7 bases from J, with 15 bases between. Germline assignment: CDR1 SGHAT and CDR2 FQNNGV. The CDR3 spans 14 residues. The chain's CDR3 is CASSLRSTRVEQYF. CDR3 DNA: TGTGCCAGCAGCTTACGTTCAACACGTGTGGAGCAGTACTTC. The full variable domain, its missing parts supplied by reference TRBV11-2 and TRBJ2-7, is EAGVAQSPRYKIIEKRQSVAFWCNPISGHATLYWYQQILGQGPKLLIQFQNNGVVDDSQLPKDRFSAERLKGVDSTLKIQPAKLEDSAVYLCASSLRSTRVEQYFGPGTRLTVT.

The rearrangement joins TRBV19 to TRBJ2-7; 10 bases match TRBD2. With 5 bases clipped from V and 3 bases from J, the junction kept 7 bases outside the gene matches. Germline V lookup: CDR1 LNHDA, CDR2 SQIVND (reference sequence). The CDR3 runs 15 residues. CDR3 in DNA: TGTGCCAGTAGTTCTGGACTAGCGGTTGGCTACGAGCAGTACTTC. This codes for CASSSGLAVGYEQYF.

This clonotype was observed a handful of times. The V call is TRBV7-2, the J call TRBJ2-3; 9 bases fit TRBD2. CDR1 is SGHTA and CDR2 is FQGNSA in the germline V gene. CDR3 size: 16 residues. With V trimmed by 5 bases and J by 6 bases, 12 bases remained unmatched. CDR3 protein: CASSPLSGSQRDTQYF. CDR3 coding DNA: TGTGCCAGCAGCCCCCTTAGCGGGAGTCAACGGGATACGCAGTATTTT.

This chain uses TRBV19 with TRBJ2-7, with 9 positions matching TRBD1. The J segment lost 0 bases and the V segment lost 9 bases, leaving 3 bases of the junction unmatched. The CDR3 is 13 amino acids. CDR1 and CDR2 from the germline V gene are LNHDA and SQIVND (reference sequence). The DNA of the CDR3 is TGTGCCAGCTCGGACAGGGGCTCCTACGAGCAGTACTTC. Residues: CASSDRGSYEQYF.

This chain joins TRBV7-2 and TRBJ2-3; maybe TRBD1 (6 bases). This CDR3 comprises 12 residues. Germline CDR1 SGHTA, CDR2 FQGNSA. With 6 bases removed from V and 3 bases from J, the gap between germline ends came to 7 bases. As DNA, the CDR3 is TGTGCCAGCAGTACAGGGACAGATACGCAGTATTTT. Residues: CASSTGTDTQYF.

This clonotype occurred a few times. The chain uses TRBV5-5 and TRBJ2-7; 9 nucleotides align to TRBD2. The CDR3 runs 13 residues. CDR1 is SGHKS, CDR2 YYEKEE, per germline (reference sequence). V shed 3 bases, J shed 4 bases, and the junction held 2 bases outside the gene matches. The CDR3 here is CASSWGLAYEQYV. CDR3 DNA sequence: TGTGCCAGCAGCTGGGGACTAGCTTACGAGCAGTACGTC.

The rearrangement uses TRBV19 and TRBJ1-2; D uncertain. The germline V and J ends were trimmed by 7 bases and 4 bases, with 13 bases remaining between them. The germline V gene has CDR1 LNHDA and CDR2 SQIVND (reference sequence). The CDR3 contains 13 residues. Here the CDR3 reads CASTRDWGYGYTF. The CDR3 nucleotides are TGTGCCAGTACGAGGGATTGGGGCTATGGCTACACCTTC.

This clonotype turned up a few times. The chain carries TRBV7-8 and TRBJ2-7, with D possibly called TRBD1 or TRBD2 (5 bases each). V dropped 2 bases and J dropped 3 bases, with 8 bases sitting between them. From germline, CDR1 is SGHVS and CDR2 FQNEAQ. This CDR3 has 13 residues. CDR3 DNA sequence: TGTGCCAGCAGCTTATGGGACGGCTACGAGCAGTACGTC. Translated: CASSLWDGYEQYV.

This clonotype is a singleton in its sample. The rearrangement uses TRBV28 and TRBJ2-3; TRBD1 agrees at 8 bases. CDR1 and CDR2 from the germline V gene are MDHEN and SYDVKM. Unmatched junction bases numbered 15, after V lost 11 bases and J lost 11 bases. There are 13 residues in the CDR3. This CDR3 reads CAVKDRVAQGQYF. The CDR3 coding sequence is TGTGCCGTCAAGGACAGGGTTGCACAGGGGCAGTATTTT.

This chain connects TRBV6-2 or TRBV6-3 to TRBJ1-5; D not resolved. Trimming removed 5 bases from V and 16 bases from J, with 21 bases in between. The germline V gene has CDR1 MNHEY and CDR2 SVGEGT. CDR3 length equals 13 residues. CDR3 region: CASSPPELSRKHF. In DNA, the CDR3 is TGTGCCAGCAGTCCCCCGGAGTTATCCCGGAAACATTTT.

The chain couples TRBV6-1 to TRBJ2-2; 7 nucleotides line up with TRBD2. Germline CDR1 and CDR2: MNHNS and SASEGT. This CDR3 has 13 amino acids. J lost 6 bases, V lost 2 bases, and 0 bases had no gene match. CDR3: CASSEREAGELFF. The CDR3 bases are TGTGCCAGCAGTGAACGGGAGGCCGGGGAGCTGTTTTTT.

The rearrangement uses TRBV11-2 and TRBJ2-1, with D possibly TRBD1 on 6 matching bases. This CDR3 is 12 amino acids long. Per the germline V gene, CDR1 is SGHAT and CDR2 is FQNNGV. Trimming took off 6 bases at V and 8 bases at J, with 11 bases between the two ends. The CDR3 is CASRHRVHEQFF. The CDR3 DNA sequence: TGTGCCAGCAGGCACAGGGTCCATGAGCAGTTCTTC.

This clonotype was seen only a few times. This chain uses TRBV20-1 with TRBJ2-1, with 9 bases that match TRBD2. This CDR3 is built from 14 residues. CDR1 is DFQATT and CDR2 is SNEGSKA in the germline V gene (reference sequence). V gave up 3 bases and J gave up 4 bases; unmatched junction bases: 4. The CDR3 DNA follows: TGCAGTGCTAGCACTAGCGGGCCTTACAATGAGCAGTTCTTC. Translating gives CSASTSGPYNEQFF.

The chain employs TRBV7-9 and TRBJ1-6, with 7 bases fitting TRBD1. The CDR3 has 15 residues. CDR1 SEHNR and CDR2 FQNEAQ come from the germline V gene (reference sequence). J was trimmed by 5 bases and V by 3 bases; bases with no gene match: 4. This CDR3 reads CASSFMTGNNSPLHF. CDR3 nucleotides: TGTGCCAGCAGCTTCATGACAGGGAATAATTCACCCCTCCACTTT.

This sequence joins TRBV28 and TRBJ2-1, with 16 bases aligning to TRBD2. This CDR3 has 15 residues. The junction had 9 bases not matched to a gene; V was cut back by 7 bases and J by 12 bases. Germline V gene data show CDR1 as MDHEN and CDR2 as SYDVKM. Here the CDR3 DNA reads TGTGCCAGCACCGCACCGGGACTAGCGGGAGGGGGGCAGTTCTTC. Protein product: CASTAPGLAGGGQFF. The variable domain in full, completed from reference TRBV28 and TRBJ2-1, reads DVKVTQSSRYLVKRTGEKVFLECVQDMDHENMFWYRQDPGLGLRLIYFSYDVKMKEKGDIPEGYSVSREKKERFSLILESASTNQTSMYLCASTAPGLAGGGQFFGPGTRLTVL.

This clonotype was counted ten times or more. The chain combines TRBV14 with TRBJ2-5; D tentatively reads TRBD1 or TRBD2 (5 bases each). In germline, CDR1 is SGHDN, CDR2 FVKESK. This CDR3 spans 14 amino acids. The V end lost 4 bases, the J end lost 2 bases, and 11 bases lay between the germline ends. The CDR3 DNA is TGTGCCAGCAGCCGACGTTGGGGGCAAGAGACCCAGTACTTC. It encodes CASSRRWGQETQYF.

V gene TRBV7-2 combines with J gene TRBJ2-5, with D possibly TRBD1 on 5 matching bases. Germline CDR1 SGHTA, CDR2 FQGNSA. Trimming removed 5 bases at V and 1 base at J, with 11 bases between. The length of the CDR3 is 14 residues. Written as DNA, the CDR3 is TGTGCCAGCAGCCCGCAGGGTAGCCAAGAGACCCAGTACTTC. Its protein product is CASSPQGSQETQYF.

This clonotype was observed a handful of times. This rearrangement joins TRBV6-1 to TRBJ2-3, with D uncertain. This CDR3 is built from 13 residues. The V gene lost 5 bases and the J gene lost 0 bases, with 6 bases spanning the gap. Per germline, CDR1 MNHNS and CDR2 SASEGT. CDR3: CASSFVSTDTQYF. CDR3 bases: TGTGCCAGCAGTTTTGTTAGCACAGATACGCAGTATTTT.

The chain has TRBV23-1 and TRBJ2-7; TRBD1 or TRBD2 may be the D gene (5 bases each). TRBV23-1 is an ORF; its function is uncertain. CDR3 length: 19 amino acids. Trimming shortened V by 0 bases and J by 2 bases, and 23 bases separated the two germline ends. The CDR3 sequence: CASSQSGKGPLGGPYEQYF. The CDR3 DNA sequence: TGCGCCAGCAGTCAATCAGGAAAGGGACCCTTAGGTGGACCCTACGAGCAGTACTTC.

This clonotype was seen more than once but under ten times. The chain has TRBV7-2 and TRBJ2-3; TRBD2 aligns across 8 bases. J was trimmed by 3 bases and V by 4 bases; bases with no gene match: 3. Per germline, CDR1 SGHTA and CDR2 FQGNSA. The CDR3 runs to 14 residues. The DNA for the CDR3 is TGTGCCAGCAGCTCCGGGGGGGGAACAGATACGCAGTATTTT. Protein sequence: CASSSGGGTDTQYF.

The table lists this clonotype with a count of one. The V call is TRBV15, the J call TRBJ1-1; D gene unclear. The CDR3 spans 15 residues. Trimming took off 0 bases at V and 0 bases at J, with 8 bases between the two ends. The germline V gene has CDR1 LNHNV and CDR2 YYDKDF (reference sequence). CDR3 region: CATSRDLPMNTEAFF. In nucleotides, the CDR3 is TGTGCCACCAGCAGAGATCTGCCGATGAACACTGAAGCTTTCTTT.

V is TRBV4-3 and J is TRBJ1-2, with D unclear. V was pared by 0 bases and J by 7 bases, with 12 bases between. This CDR3 comprises 14 residues. Germline V CDR1 and CDR2: LGHNA, YSLEER. The DNA of the CDR3 is TGCGCCAGCAGCCAAGAGGCGTCGGCGGGTGGCTACACCTTC. Its protein is CASSQEASAGGYTF.

The chain uses TRBV7-2 and TRBJ2-1, with 8 nucleotides matching TRBD2. V shed 5 bases and J 4 bases; nucleotides not matched to a gene: 7. Per germline, CDR1 SGHTA and CDR2 FQGNSA. The CDR3 extends over 15 amino acids. The chain's CDR3 is CASSRERERYNEQFF. The CDR3 DNA reads as TGTGCCAGCAGCAGGGAGCGGGAGCGATACAATGAGCAGTTCTTC. The entire variable domain, with the rest obtained from reference TRBV7-2 and TRBJ2-1, is as follows: GAGVSQSPSNKVTEKGKDVELRCDPISGHTALYWYRQSLGQGLEFLIYFQGNSAPDKSGLPSDRFSAERTGGSVSTLTIQRTQQEDSAVYLCASSRERERYNEQFFGPGTRLTVL.

The rearrangement joins TRBV7-2 to TRBJ2-5; possibly TRBD1 for D (6 bases). The germline V gene has CDR1 SGHTA and CDR2 FQGNSA. V was shortened by 1 base and J by 5 bases, with 14 bases between the two germline ends. This CDR3 region has 15 residues. CDR3 loop: CASSLVGQGLETQYF. Written as DNA, the CDR3 is TGTGCCAGCAGCTTAGTCGGGCAGGGGCTGGAGACCCAGTACTTC.

This chain links TRBV27 with TRBJ2-1; 8 bases map to TRBD2. Unmatched junction bases numbered 9, after V lost 0 bases and J lost 8 bases. This CDR3 spans 16 amino acids. The germline V gene encodes CDR1 MNHEY and CDR2 SMNVEV (reference sequence). The CDR3 loop reads CASSLSLGTRGDEQFF. The CDR3 DNA sequence: TGTGCCAGCAGTTTATCTCTCGGGACTAGAGGCGATGAGCAGTTCTTC.

The chain joins TRBV20-1 to TRBJ2-7; TRBD1 matches 7 bases. Per the germline V gene, CDR1 is DFQATT and CDR2 is SNEGSKA (reference sequence). CDR3 size: 15 residues. J gave up 4 bases and V 5 bases, and 14 bases lay outside the gene matches. Written as DNA, the CDR3 is TGCAGTGCTTCAAAAAACAGGGGTTCGGATTACGAGCAGTACTTC. The encoded protein is CSASKNRGSDYEQYF.